This entry lists 12 T cell receptor beta chains sequenced from one sample in a study of graft-versus-host responses after intestinal transplantation. The table came from immunoSEQ multiplex PCR; TCRdb's copy has only in-frame clones and leaves some out. The sample holds around 99,000 clones, approximately 94% seen once. No antigen is known for these receptors. Sequenced here: unstimulated CD8+ T cells sorted from spleen or lymph node cells, sampled before intestinal transplant. The receptor source for this set is a human donor who received an intestinal transplant.

The V gene is TRBV9, the J gene TRBJ2-1; 8 nucleotides line up with TRBD1. J gave up 6 bases and V 5 bases, and 13 bases lay outside the gene matches. Germline loops: CDR1 SGDLS, CDR2 YYNGEE. There are 16 residues in the CDR3. CDR3 sequence: CASRASRGREGNEQFF. As DNA, the CDR3 is TGTGCCAGCAGAGCCAGCAGGGGGCGGGAAGGCAATGAGCAGTTCTTC.

The chain recombines TRBV11-2 with TRBJ2-1; 7 bases agree with TRBD2. V was clipped by 1 base and J by 14 bases; unmatched bases: 5. The germline CDR1 and CDR2 sequences are SGHAT and FQNNGV. The CDR3 has 12 amino acids. The chain's CDR3 is CASSLAGGGEFF. CDR3 DNA: TGTGCCAGCAGCTTAGCGGGGGGTGGGGAGTTCTTC.

The chain employs TRBV7-2 and TRBJ2-5; D perhaps matches TRBD1 (5 bases). The end of the DNA is better explained by TRBJ2-7, so the J call may be wrong. Germline CDR1 and CDR2: SGHTA and FQGNSA. The CDR3 contains 12 residues. As DNA, the CDR3 is TGTGCCAGCAGCTTTCAGGGCTACGAGCAGTACTTC. Encoded protein: CASSFQGYEQYF.

This chain connects TRBV15 to TRBJ1-1; no clear D. Germline V gene data show CDR1 as LNHNV and CDR2 as YYDKDF (reference sequence). The CDR3 runs to 15 residues. Trimming took 0 bases from V and 4 from J, leaving 12 bases between them. Here the CDR3 reads CATSRDKRDSTEAFF. The CDR3 DNA sequence: TGTGCCACCAGCAGAGATAAGAGGGATAGCACTGAAGCTTTCTTT.

The rearrangement joins TRBV11-2 to TRBJ2-2; D is perhaps TRBD2 (6 bases). The CDR3 has 13 amino acids. V gave up 1 base and J gave up 6 bases, with 6 bases separating them. The germline CDR1 and CDR2 sequences are SGHAT and FQNNGV. The CDR3 nucleotides read TGTGCCAGCAGCTTAGGGGGGGCCGGGGAGCTGTTTTTT. Protein: CASSLGGAGELFF.

The chain carries TRBV27 and TRBJ2-3, with D hard to call. This CDR3 contains 16 residues. The germline V gene encodes CDR1 MNHEY and CDR2 SMNVEV (reference sequence). V lost 3 bases and J lost 4, with 17 bases in between. The CDR3 region is CASSFSAVGDPDTQYF. In DNA, the CDR3 is TGTGCCAGCAGTTTCTCGGCAGTTGGAGATCCAGATACGCAGTATTTT.

V and J are TRBV6-5 and TRBJ2-5; 10 bases are shared with TRBD1. V lost 6 bases, J lost 7 bases, and 5 bases stayed unmatched. Germline V gene data show CDR1 as MNHEY and CDR2 as SVGAGI. This CDR3 region has 13 residues. This chain's CDR3 is CASRPGQGGTQYF. DNA for the CDR3: TGTGCCAGCAGGCCCGGACAGGGGGGGACCCAGTACTTC.

The chain recombines TRBV7-9 with TRBJ2-7; 11 nucleotides match TRBD1. The CDR3 length is 14 residues. Unmatched junction bases numbered 8, after V lost 1 base and J lost 12 bases. Germline loops: CDR1 SEHNR, CDR2 FQNEAQ (reference sequence). The CDR3 nucleotides are TGTGCCAGCAGCTTAGGGACAGGGGGCAAAGGGCCGTACTTC. This sequence encodes CASSLGTGGKGPYF. The complete variable domain, with remaining parts taken from reference TRBV7-9 and TRBJ2-7, reads DTGVSQNPRHKITKRGQNVTFRCDPISEHNRLYWYRQTLGQGPEFLTYFQNEAQLEKSRLLSDRFSAERPKGSFSTLEIQRTEQGDSAMYLCASSLGTGGKGPYFGPGTRLTVT.

The CDR3 here is CASSENRDRGPHEQYF. In DNA form, the CDR3 reads TGTGCCAGCAGTGAAAACCGGGACAGGGGACCCCACGAGCAGTACTTC. J is TRBJ2-7 and V is TRBV6-1, with 10 positions matching TRBD1. After removal of 2 bases from V and 5 bases from J, the junction contained 9 bases not matched to a gene. The CDR3 runs 16 residues. Germline CDR1 MNHNS, CDR2 SASEGT.

V and J are TRBV7-9 and TRBJ2-1; D gene ambiguous. Germline CDR1 reads SEHNR; CDR2 reads FQNEAQ (reference sequence). The CDR3 runs to 13 residues. V lost 2 bases, J lost 6 bases, and 8 bases lay in between. For the CDR3, the DNA is TGTGCCAGCAGCTTAAGCGCGGCCAATGAGCAGTTCTTC. This gives the protein CASSLSAANEQFF.

This rearrangement joins TRBV19 to TRBJ1-2; 8 nucleotides agree with TRBD1. The V gene end was trimmed by 3 bases and the J gene end by 4 bases; junction bases not matched to a gene: 4. The CDR3 consists of 14 residues. The germline CDR1 and CDR2 sequences are LNHDA and SQIVND (reference sequence). CDR3 DNA sequence: TGTGCCAGTAGTATTACAGGGGGGAGCTATGGCTACACCTTC. It is translated as CASSITGGSYGYTF. Full variable domain (rest looked up from reference TRBV19 and TRBJ1-2): DGGITQSPKYLFRKEGQNVTLSCEQNLNHDAMYWYRQDPGQGLRLIYYSQIVNDFQKGDIAEGYSVSREKKESFPLTVTSAQKNPTAFYLCASSITGGSYGYTFGSGTRLTVV.

Only a few counts were recorded for this clone. J is TRBJ2-7 and V is TRBV5-6, with D uncertain. Germline CDR1 reads SGHDT; CDR2 reads YYEEEE. The V end was cut by 5 bases, the J end by 0 bases, with 9 bases between. The CDR3 has 13 residues. DNA for the CDR3: TGTGCCAGCAGGTCCGTCGGCTCCTACGAGCAGTACTTC. Translation gives CASRSVGSYEQYF.